The rows below give T cell receptor beta chains drawn from one sample of a study of control samples from healthy donors and cancer patients. TCRdb's copy holds only in-frame clones and misses some; the assay was immunoSEQ multiplex PCR. Altogether about 110,000 clones are present, approximately 90% being singletons, with the ten largest covering 6% to 8%. What was sequenced was blood. These receptors were collected from a woman aged 18-29 years in good health. The CDR3 runs from the conserved cysteine through the conserved F or W. D genes are given only for firm matches. A row's size may be missing; if present it is once, few, many or a size class.

V,size,J,D,CDR3,DNA
TRBV5-6,NA,TRBJ2-5,NA,CASSGGFRRGIETQYF,TGTGCCAGCAGCGGAGGATTTCGGCGGGGCATCGAGACCCAGTACTTC
TRBV4-2,once,TRBJ2-2,TRBD2,CASSQVGLAGRPGVTGELFF,TGTGCCAGCAGCCAAGTGGGGCTAGCGGGACGCCCGGGTGTCACCGGGGAGCTGTTTTTT
TRBV5-4,NA,TRBJ2-5,NA,CASSLFGRQETQYF,TGTGCCAGCAGCTTGTTTGGACGTCAAGAGACCCAGTACTTC
TRBV19,NA,TRBJ1-1,NA,CASSPQTGNTEAFF,TGTGCCAGTAGTCCTCAGACAGGGAACACTGAAGCTTTCTTT
TRBV28,NA,TRBJ2-2,TRBD2,CASSFDGRAVPGELFF,TGTGCCAGCAGTTTCGACGGGAGGGCCGTTCCGGGGGAGCTGTTTTTT
TRBV24-1,NA,TRBJ1-3,NA,CATSEGFGNTIYF,TGTGCCACCAGTGAGGGGTTTGGAAACACCATATATTTT
TRBV20-1,NA,TRBJ2-1,NA,CSASLRSSYNEQFF,TGCAGTGCTAGTCTCAGGAGCTCCTACAATGAGCAGTTCTTC
TRBV5-5,NA,TRBJ2-7,NA,CASSSLGLRGDYEQYF,TGTGCCAGCAGCTCCCTCGGTCTCAGGGGAGACTACGAGCAGTACTTC
TRBV6-5,NA,TRBJ2-6,NA,CASTIAGANVLTF,TGTGCCAGCACCATAGCTGGGGCCAACGTCCTGACTTTC
TRBV18,NA,TRBJ2-6,NA,CASSPRGGRGQAAGANVLTF,TGTGCCAGCTCACCTCGAGGAGGGCGGGGACAAGCCGCTGGGGCCAACGTCCTGACTTTC
TRBV5-1,NA,TRBJ1-2,NA,CASSHAQGKGKHGYTF,TGCGCCAGCAGCCACGCCCAGGGAAAGGGGAAGCATGGCTACACCTTC
TRBV25-1,NA,TRBJ2-1,TRBD2,CASGLAGGYNEQFF,TGTGCCAGCGGACTAGCGGGAGGCTACAATGAGCAGTTCTTC
TRBV7-8,NA,TRBJ1-1,TRBD1,CASSLRGNRGMNTEAFF,TGTGCCAGCAGCCTCAGGGGGAATAGGGGAATGAACACTGAAGCTTTCTTT
TRBV28,NA,TRBJ2-2,TRBD2,CASSNPSGMNTGELFF,TGTGCCAGCAGTAACCCGAGCGGGATGAACACCGGGGAGCTGTTTTTT
TRBV7-9,few,TRBJ2-2,NA,CASSSGQPTGELFF,TGTGCCAGCAGCTCGGGACAACCCACCGGGGAGCTGTTTTTT
TRBV10-3,NA,TRBJ2-2,TRBD1,CAISGTGSDTGELFF,TGTGCCATCAGTGGGACAGGGTCGGACACCGGGGAGCTGTTTTTT
TRBV28,NA,TRBJ1-6,TRBD1,CASSFLDRDNSPLHF,TGTGCCAGCAGTTTCTTGGACAGGGATAATTCACCCCTCCACTTT
TRBV7-9,NA,TRBJ1-6,NA,CASSLGYSPLHF,TGTGCCAGCAGCTTAGGTTATTCACCCCTCCACTTT
TRBV24-1,NA,TRBJ2-5,TRBD1,CATSDWGQGKETQYF,TGTGCCACCAGTGATTGGGGACAGGGGAAAGAGACCCAGTACTTC
TRBV27,once,TRBJ1-4,TRBD1,CASKQQGGNEKLFF,TGTGCCAGCAAACAACAGGGGGGGAATGAAAAACTGTTTTTT
TRBV19,NA,TRBJ2-7,TRBD2,CASSTASGSYEQYF,TGTGCCAGTAGTACTGCTAGCGGATCCTACGAGCAGTACTTC
TRBV6-5,NA,TRBJ2-7,TRBD1,CASRLARDRGEQYF,TGTGCCAGCAGATTAGCCCGGGACAGGGGCGAGCAGTACTTC
TRBV14,once,TRBJ1-6,NA,CASSQNTLNSPLHF,TGTGCCAGCAGCCAAAATACTCTTAATTCACCCCTCCACTTT
TRBV5-1,NA,TRBJ2-7,TRBD1,CASSLSGTGWLNEQYF,TGCGCCAGCAGCTTGAGTGGGACAGGGTGGCTCAACGAGCAGTACTTC
TRBV7-3,NA,TRBJ2-2,NA,CASSLSGTLNTGELFF,TGTGCCAGCAGCTTAAGCGGGACCTTGAACACCGGGGAGCTGTTTTTT
TRBV5-1,NA,TRBJ1-1,NA,CASSLGAEAFF,TGCGCCAGCAGCTTGGGGGCTGAAGCTTTCTTT
TRBV10-3,once,TRBJ2-7,NA,CAISFRGASYEQYF,TGTGCCATCAGTTTCCGCGGGGCTTCCTACGAGCAGTACTTC
TRBV7-8,NA,TRBJ1-4,TRBD1,CASSSLRTGVRSEKLFF,TGTGCCAGCAGCTCCCTCCGGACAGGGGTTCGTTCTGAAAAACTGTTTTTT